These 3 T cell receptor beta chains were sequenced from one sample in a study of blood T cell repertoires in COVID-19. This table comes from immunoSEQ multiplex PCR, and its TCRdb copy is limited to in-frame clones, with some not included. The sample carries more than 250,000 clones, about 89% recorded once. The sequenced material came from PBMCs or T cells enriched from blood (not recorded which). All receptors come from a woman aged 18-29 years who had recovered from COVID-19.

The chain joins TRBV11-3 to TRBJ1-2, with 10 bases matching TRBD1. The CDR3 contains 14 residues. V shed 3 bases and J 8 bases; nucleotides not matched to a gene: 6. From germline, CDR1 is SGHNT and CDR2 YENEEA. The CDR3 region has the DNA TGTGCCAGCAGCTTGGACAGGGGGATGGGCGGCTACACCTTC. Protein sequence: CASSLDRGMGGYTF. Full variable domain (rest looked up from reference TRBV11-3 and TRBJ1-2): EAGVVQSPRYKIIEKKQPVAFWCNPISGHNTLYWYLQNLGQGPELLIRYENEEAVDDSQLPKDRFSAERLKGVDSTLKIQPAELGDSAVYLCASSLDRGMGGYTFGSGTRLTVV.

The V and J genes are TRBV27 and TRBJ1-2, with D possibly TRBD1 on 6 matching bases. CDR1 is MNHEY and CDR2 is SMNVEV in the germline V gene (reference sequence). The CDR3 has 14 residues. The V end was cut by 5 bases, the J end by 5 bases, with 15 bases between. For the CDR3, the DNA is TGTGCCAGCAGTCCCGGACAGACTCCTTATGGCTACACCTTC. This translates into CASSPGQTPYGYTF.

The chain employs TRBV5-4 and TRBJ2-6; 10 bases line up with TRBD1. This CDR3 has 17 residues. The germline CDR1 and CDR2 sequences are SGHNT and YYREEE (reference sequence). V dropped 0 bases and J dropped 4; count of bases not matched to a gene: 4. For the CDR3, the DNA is TGTGCCAGCAGCTTGGGACAGGGGGCTATGGGGGCCAACGTCCTGACTTTC. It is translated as CASSLGQGAMGANVLTF.